The entry below describes one T cell receptor (beta chain). Germline assignment: CDR1 SEHNR and CDR2 FQNEAQ (reference sequence). This CDR3 is built from 15 residues. Trimming removed 0 bases from V and 4 bases from J, with 12 bases in between. Previously described methods and listed TCR primers were used for bulk TCR libraries. Each CDR3 protein gets one entry after TCRdb re-called the PCR reads with MiXCR. The sample records a few hundred thousand distinct CDR3 sequences, 24% being singletons. These data are taken from a study of molecular identifiers for immune sequencing clone quantification. Looking at the study overall: Replicate RNA from 20,000 or 100,000 naive CD8 T cells formed five aliquots; four were sequenced.

This clonotype was sampled from a human donor in good health. Some libraries in this study had Jurkat cell RNA spiked in. The chain links TRBV7-9 to TRBJ1-2, with a possible D match to TRBD1 (6 bases). Sequencing was done on a sample of naive CD8+ T cells from blood, with Jurkat cell RNA spiked in. As to subset: FACS-sorted CD8+CD4-CCR7+CD45RA+ naive T cells. The CDR3 DNA is TGTGCCAGCAGCTTAGCGGACAGTCGCTTCTATGGCTACACCTTC. Translated, it gives CASSLADSRFYGYTF.